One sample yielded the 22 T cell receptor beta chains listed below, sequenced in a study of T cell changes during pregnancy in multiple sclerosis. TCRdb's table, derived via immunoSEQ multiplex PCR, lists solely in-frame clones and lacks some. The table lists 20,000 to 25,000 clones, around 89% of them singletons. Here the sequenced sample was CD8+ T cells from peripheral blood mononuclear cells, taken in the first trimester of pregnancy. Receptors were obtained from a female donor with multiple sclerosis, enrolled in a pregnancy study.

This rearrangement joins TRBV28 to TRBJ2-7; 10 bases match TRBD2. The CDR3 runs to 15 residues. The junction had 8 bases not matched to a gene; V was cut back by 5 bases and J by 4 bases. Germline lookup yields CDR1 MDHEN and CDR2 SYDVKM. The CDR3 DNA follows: TGTGCCAGCAGTGGTAGCGGGAGGCCGGCTTACGAGCAGTACTTC. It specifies CASSGSGRPAYEQYF.

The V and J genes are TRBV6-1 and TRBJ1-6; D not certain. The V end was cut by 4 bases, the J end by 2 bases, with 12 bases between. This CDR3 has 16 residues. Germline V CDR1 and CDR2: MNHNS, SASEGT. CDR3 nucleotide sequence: TGTGCCAGCAGTGGAGGTACGAAGCCCTATAATTCACCCCTCCACTTT. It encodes CASSGGTKPYNSPLHF.

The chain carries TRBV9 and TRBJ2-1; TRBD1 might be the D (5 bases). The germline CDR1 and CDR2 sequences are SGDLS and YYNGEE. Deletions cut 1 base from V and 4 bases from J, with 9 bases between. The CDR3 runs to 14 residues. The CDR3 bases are TGTGCCAGCAGCGTATCGACAGTGTACAATGAGCAGTTCTTC. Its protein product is CASSVSTVYNEQFF.

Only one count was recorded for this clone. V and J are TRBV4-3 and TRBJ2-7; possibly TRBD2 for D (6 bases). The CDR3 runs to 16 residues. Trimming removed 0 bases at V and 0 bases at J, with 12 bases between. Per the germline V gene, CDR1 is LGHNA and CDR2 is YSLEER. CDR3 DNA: TGCGCCAGCAGCCAAGAGGTAGCGGCCAACTCCTACGAGCAGTACTTC. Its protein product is CASSQEVAANSYEQYF.

The CDR3 loop is CASRGLAGSYNEQFF. DNA of the CDR3: TGTGCCAGCAGGGGACTAGCGGGGAGCTACAATGAGCAGTTCTTC. The V call is TRBV7-9, the J call TRBJ2-1; TRBD2 agrees at 13 bases. The CDR3 loop spans 15 amino acids. Germline V gene data show CDR1 as SEHNR and CDR2 as FQNEAQ (reference sequence). Trimming at V came to 6 bases and at J to 3 bases, leaving 2 bases not matched to a gene.

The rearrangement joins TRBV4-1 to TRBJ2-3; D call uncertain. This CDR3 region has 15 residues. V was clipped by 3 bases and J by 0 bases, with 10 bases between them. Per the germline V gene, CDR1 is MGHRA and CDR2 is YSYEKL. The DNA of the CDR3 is TGCGCCAGCAGCCATCGAGAAACTAGCACAGATACGCAGTATTTT. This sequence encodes CASSHRETSTDTQYF.

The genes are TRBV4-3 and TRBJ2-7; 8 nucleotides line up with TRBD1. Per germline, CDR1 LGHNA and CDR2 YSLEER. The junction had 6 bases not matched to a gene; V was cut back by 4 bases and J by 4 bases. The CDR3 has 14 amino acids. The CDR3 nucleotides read TGCGCCAGCAGCCCCGGGACAGGAACATACGAGCAGTACTTC. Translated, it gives CASSPGTGTYEQYF.

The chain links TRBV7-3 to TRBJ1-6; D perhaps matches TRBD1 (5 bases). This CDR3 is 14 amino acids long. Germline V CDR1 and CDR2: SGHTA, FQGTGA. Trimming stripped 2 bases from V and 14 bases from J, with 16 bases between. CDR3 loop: CASSLRDGGSTLHF. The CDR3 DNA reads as TGTGCCAGCAGCTTACGGGACGGGGGAAGCACCCTCCACTTT.

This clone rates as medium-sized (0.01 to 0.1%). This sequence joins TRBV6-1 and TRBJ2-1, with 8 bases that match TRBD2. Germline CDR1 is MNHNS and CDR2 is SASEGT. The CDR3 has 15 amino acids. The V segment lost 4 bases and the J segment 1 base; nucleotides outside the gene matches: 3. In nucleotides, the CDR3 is TGTGCCAGCAGTGCGGCTAGCGGGTCCTACAATGAGCAGTTCTTC. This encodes CASSAASGSYNEQFF.

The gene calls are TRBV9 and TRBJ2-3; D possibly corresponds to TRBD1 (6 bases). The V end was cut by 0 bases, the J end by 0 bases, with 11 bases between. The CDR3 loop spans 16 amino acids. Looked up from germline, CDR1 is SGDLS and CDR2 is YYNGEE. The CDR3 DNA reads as TGTGCCAGCAGCGTAGCTAGACAGGAAAGCACAGATACGCAGTATTTT. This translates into CASSVARQESTDTQYF. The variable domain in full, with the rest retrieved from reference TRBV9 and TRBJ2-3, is DSGVTQTPKHLITATGQRVTLRCSPRSGDLSVYWYQQSLDQGLQFLIQYYNGEERAKGNILERFSAQQFPDLHSELNLSSLELGDSALYFCASSVARQESTDTQYFGPGTRLTVL.

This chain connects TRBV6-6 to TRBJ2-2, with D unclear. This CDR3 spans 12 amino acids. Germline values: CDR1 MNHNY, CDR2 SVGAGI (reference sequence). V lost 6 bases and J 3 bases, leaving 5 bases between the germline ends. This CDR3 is CASSPDTGELFF. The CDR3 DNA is TGTGCCAGCAGCCCAGACACCGGGGAGCTGTTTTTT.

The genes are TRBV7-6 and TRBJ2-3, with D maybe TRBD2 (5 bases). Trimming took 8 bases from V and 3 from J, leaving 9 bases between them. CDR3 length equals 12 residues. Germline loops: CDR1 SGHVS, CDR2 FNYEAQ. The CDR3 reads CASRGLTDTQYF. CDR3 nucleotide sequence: TGTGCCAGCCGGGGATTAACAGATACGCAGTATTTT. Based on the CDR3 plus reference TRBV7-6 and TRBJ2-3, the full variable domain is GAGVSQSPRYKVTKRGQDVALRCDPISGHVSLYWYRQALGQGPEFLTYFNYEAQQDKSGLPNDRFSAERPEGSISTLTIQRTEQRDSAMYRCASRGLTDTQYFGPGTRLTVL.

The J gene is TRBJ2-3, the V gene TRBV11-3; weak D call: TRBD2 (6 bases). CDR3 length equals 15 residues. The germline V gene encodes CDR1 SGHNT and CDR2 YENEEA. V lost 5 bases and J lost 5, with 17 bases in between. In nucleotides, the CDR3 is TGTGCCAGCAGCCACACGGGACTGGAAGGAGATACGCAGTATTTT. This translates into CASSHTGLEGDTQYF.

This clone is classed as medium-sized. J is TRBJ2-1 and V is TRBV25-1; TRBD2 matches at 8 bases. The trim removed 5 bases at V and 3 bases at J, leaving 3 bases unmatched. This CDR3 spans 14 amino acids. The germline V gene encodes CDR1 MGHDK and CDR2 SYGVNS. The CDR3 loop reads CASSSGGDYNEQFF. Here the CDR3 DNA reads TGTGCCAGCAGTTCCGGGGGGGACTACAATGAGCAGTTCTTC. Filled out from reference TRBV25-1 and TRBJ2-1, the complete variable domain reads EADIYQTPRYLVIGTGKKITLECSQTMGHDKMYWYQQDPGMELHLIHYSYGVNSTEKGDLSSESTVSRIRTEHFPLTLESARPSHTSQYLCASSSGGDYNEQFFGPGTRLTVL.

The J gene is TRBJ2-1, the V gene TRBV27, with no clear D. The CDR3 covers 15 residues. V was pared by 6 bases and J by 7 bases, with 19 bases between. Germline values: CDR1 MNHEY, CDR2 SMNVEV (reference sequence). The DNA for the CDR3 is TGTGCCAGCAGCTCACAGAAGCCGTTGATGAATGAGCAGTTCTTC. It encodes CASSSQKPLMNEQFF.

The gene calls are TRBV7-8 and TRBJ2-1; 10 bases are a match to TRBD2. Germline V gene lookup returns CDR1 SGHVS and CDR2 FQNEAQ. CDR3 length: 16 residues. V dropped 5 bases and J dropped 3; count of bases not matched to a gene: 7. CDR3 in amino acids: CASSPVGTSVYNEQFF. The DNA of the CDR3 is TGTGCCAGCAGCCCGGTGGGGACTAGCGTCTACAATGAGCAGTTCTTC.

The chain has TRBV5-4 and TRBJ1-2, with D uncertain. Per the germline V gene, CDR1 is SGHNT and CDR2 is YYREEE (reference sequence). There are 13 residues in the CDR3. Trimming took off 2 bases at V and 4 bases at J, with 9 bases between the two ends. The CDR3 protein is CASSFGTIYGYTF. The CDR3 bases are TGTGCCAGCAGCTTCGGAACTATCTATGGCTACACCTTC.

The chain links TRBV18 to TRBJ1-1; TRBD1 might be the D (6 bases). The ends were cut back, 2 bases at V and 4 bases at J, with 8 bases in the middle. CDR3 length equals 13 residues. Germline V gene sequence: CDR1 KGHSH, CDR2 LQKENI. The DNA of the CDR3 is TGTGCCAGCTCACCAACAGGGCCCACTGAAGCTTTCTTT. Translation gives CASSPTGPTEAFF.

The DNA of the CDR3 is TGCGCCAGCAGCTTGGGGGACAGAGGGGGCCTTTATGGCTACACCTTC. It translates to CASSLGDRGGLYGYTF. The chain joins TRBV5-1 to TRBJ1-2; 7 positions match TRBD1. V gave up 0 bases and J gave up 5 bases; unmatched junction bases: 10. Germline V gives CDR1 SGHRS, CDR2 YFSETQ. CDR3 length equals 16 residues.

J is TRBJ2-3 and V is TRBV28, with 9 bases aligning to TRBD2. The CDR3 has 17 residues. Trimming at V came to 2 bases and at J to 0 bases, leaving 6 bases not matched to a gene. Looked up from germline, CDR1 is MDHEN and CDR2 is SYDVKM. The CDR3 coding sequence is TGTGCCAGCAGTTTACCCCGGACTAGCGAGAGCACAGATACGCAGTATTTT. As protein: CASSLPRTSESTDTQYF.

The CDR3 spells CASSQELGLAGGSYEQYF. As DNA, the CDR3 is TGTGCCAGCAGCCAAGAATTGGGACTAGCGGGAGGCTCCTACGAGCAGTACTTC. V is TRBV4-2 and J is TRBJ2-7, with 15 bases matching TRBD2. V lost 0 bases and J lost 0; bases outside the gene matches: 3. Germline CDR1 is LGHNA and CDR2 is YNFKEQ. The CDR3 runs 18 residues.

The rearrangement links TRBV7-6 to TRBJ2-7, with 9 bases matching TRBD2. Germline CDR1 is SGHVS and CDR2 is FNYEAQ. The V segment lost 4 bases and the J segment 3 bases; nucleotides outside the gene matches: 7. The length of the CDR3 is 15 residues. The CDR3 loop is CASSWGSGRLYEQYF. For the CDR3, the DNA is TGTGCCAGCAGCTGGGGTAGCGGGAGACTCTACGAGCAGTACTTC.